This TCR beta chain came from a study of OX40 agonist ivuxolimab in advanced cancers. Study-wide background: Of mixed ages from about 23 to 79 and averaging around 60 years, the group was approximately 80% male. Three patients, one with hepatocellular carcinoma and two with cutaneous melanoma, responded partially.

This clone was detected a few times. Only in-frame clones appear in the TCRdb table, and some are missing; sequencing was by immunoSEQ multiplex PCR. The repertoire holds about 24,000 clones, roughly 85% seen once, with approximately 15% in the top ten. Germline V CDR1 and CDR2: MNHEY, SVGAGI. With 6 bases removed from V and 2 bases from J, the gap between germline ends came to 14 bases. CDR3 length: 14 residues. The source material was CD4+ or CD8+ T cells sorted from blood, sampled in a trial of the OX40 agonist ivuxolimab. This chain uses TRBV6-5 with TRBJ2-7; tentative D call: TRBD1 (5 bases). The TCR sequence derives from an adult with an advanced solid tumor such as melanoma, head and neck, liver or kidney cancer. The CDR3 protein is CASSLDSFTYEQYF. DNA for the CDR3: TGTGCCAGCAGCTTAGACAGCTTTACCTACGAGCAGTACTTC.